The next 30 T cell receptor beta chains were all read from a single sample in a study of regulatory T cells in long-lasting Graves disease (dated by TCRdb to the early 2020s). Sample time point, as interpreted from the label and publication: newly diagnosed GD, antithyroid drugs for less than 3 months. RNA was extracted from PBMCs in TRIzol for both TCR sequencing and RNA sequencing. The library was built by means of multiplex PCR. TCRdb names Illumina HiSeq 4000 as the instrument used. TCR beta libraries were built with iRepertoire HTBI primers and Arm-PCR amplification of CDR3 regions. TCRdb's own reprocessing of the public reads used fastp at Q25 and MiXCR and kept productive beta chains. Rows merge per CDR3 protein into single entries with the most common DNA and genes. The sample table lists 500,000 or so distinct CDR3 sequences, 15% to 20% of them with a count of one. Of the sample, 12% is held by the ten largest clones.

In addition, the sample was reused for a study of T cells in Graves' hyperthyroidism and ophthalmopathy.

The sequencing used peripheral blood mononuclear cells (PBMCs), collected at new diagnosis, from a patient treated with antithyroid drugs. All receptors derive from a man aged 35 to 55 with Graves disease. Donor details come from another sample of the same person, matched by shared clones.

This clonotype was counted ten times or more. This chain links TRBV18 with TRBJ2-2, with a possible D match to TRBD2 (6 bases). Germline lookup yields CDR1 KGHSH and CDR2 LQKENI. V lost 5 bases, J lost 2 bases, and 9 bases lay in between. The CDR3 sequence is 14 residues long. The CDR3 bases are TGTGCCAGCTCATCGGGACTCAACACCGGGGAGCTGTTTTTT. This gives the protein CASSSGLNTGELFF.

This clonotype was recorded a few times. V usage is TRBV20-1 and J usage is TRBJ2-5, with 8 bases lining up with TRBD2. The CDR3 consists of 18 residues. Germline lookup yields CDR1 DFQATT and CDR2 SNEGSKA (reference sequence). Trimming removed 0 bases from V and 5 bases from J; junction bases left unmatched: 17. CDR3 sequence: CSARDKGDKRESWETQYF. CDR3 DNA: TGCAGTGCTAGAGATAAAGGCGATAAGCGGGAGTCTTGGGAGACCCAGTACTTC.

This clonotype has just a few counts. Here the CDR3 DNA reads TGTGCCAGCAGTTTAGGGGGGGGATGGGCCAACGTCCTGACTTTC. Residues: CASSLGGGWANVLTF. J is TRBJ2-6 and V is TRBV28; 7 bases fit TRBD2. There are 15 residues in the CDR3. Per germline, CDR1 MDHEN and CDR2 SYDVKM. V lost 2 bases and J lost 5; bases outside the gene matches: 3.

This chain links TRBV2 with TRBJ2-1; 8 bases match TRBD1. The junction had 6 bases not matched to a gene; V was cut back by 4 bases and J by 7 bases. Per germline, CDR1 SNHLY and CDR2 FYNNEI. CDR3 length: 14 amino acids. The CDR3 DNA is TGTGCCAGCAGTGCGACAGGGGCCAGGAATGAGCAGTTCTTC. Its protein product is CASSATGARNEQFF.

This clonotype has only a few counts. The V gene is TRBV6-2 or TRBV6-3, the J gene TRBJ2-3; D is uncertain. Trimming took 6 bases from V and 2 from J, leaving 12 bases between them. CDR1 is MNHEY and CDR2 is SVGEGT in the germline V gene. The CDR3 consists of 14 residues. This CDR3 is CASSRAPFTDTQYF. In DNA form, the CDR3 reads TGTGCCAGCAGCCGGGCCCCCTTCACAGATACGCAGTATTTT.

The table lists this clonotype with a few counts. Here the CDR3 reads CASRETGGNTGELFF. CDR3 nucleotides: TGTGCCAGCAGGGAGACAGGGGGCAACACCGGGGAGCTGTTTTTT. The gene calls are TRBV12-3 or TRBV12-4 and TRBJ2-2; 10 nucleotides agree with TRBD1. V lost 6 bases and J lost 2; bases outside the gene matches: 3. This CDR3 is 15 amino acids long.

This clonotype was counted ten times or more. The DNA of the CDR3 is TGTGCCAGCAGCTCGGGACTAGCGGGAGTTGACACAGATACGCAGTATTTT. Amino acid sequence: CASSSGLAGVDTDTQYF. V gene TRBV13 combines with J gene TRBJ2-3; TRBD2 aligns across 14 bases. Germline values: CDR1 PRHDT, CDR2 FYEKMQ (reference sequence). Trimming cost V 4 bases and J 2 bases; bases outside gene matches: 5. This CDR3 region has 17 residues. Complete variable domain (other parts from reference TRBV13 and TRBJ2-3): AAGVIQSPRHLIKEKRETATLKCYPIPRHDTVYWYQQGPGQDPQFLISFYEKMQSDKGSIPDRFSAQQFSDYHSELNMSSLELGDSALYFCASSSGLAGVDTDTQYFGPGTRLTVL.

As regards this clonotype: This sequence may be a read error, since a much larger clone differs from it by one base. The V call is TRBV12-3 or TRBV12-4, the J call TRBJ1-2; tentative D call: TRBD1 (5 bases). The CDR3 is 15 residues long. CDR3 loop: CTSSPGTRRVNGYTF. The CDR3, as DNA: TGTACCAGCAGTCCAGGGACCCGGCGCGTCAATGGCTACACCTTC.

There are many counts of this clonotype. The CDR3 sequence: CASSRGTPVQFF. DNA for the CDR3: TGTGCCAGCAGTCGCGGGACTCCCGTCCAGTTCTTC. The chain joins TRBV6-1 to TRBJ2-1; D possibly corresponds to TRBD2 (6 bases). The CDR3 spans 12 residues. V lost 5 bases to trimming and J lost 13 bases, with 15 bases between them. Germline V gene sequence: CDR1 MNHNS, CDR2 SASEGT.

Many counts were recorded for this clonotype. V and J are TRBV12-3 or TRBV12-4 and TRBJ1-1, with D possibly being TRBD1 (5 bases). This CDR3 spans 14 amino acids. Deletions cut 7 bases from V and 5 bases from J, with 17 bases between. The CDR3 region has the DNA TGTGCCAGCAAACCCCAATGGGGGGGGACTGAAGCTTTCTTT. Amino acid sequence: CASKPQWGGTEAFF.

This clonotype was picked up many times. The V and J genes are TRBV30 and TRBJ2-7; D is unresolved. The CDR3 length is 13 residues. V lost 0 bases and J 5 bases, leaving 11 bases between the germline ends. Germline lookup yields CDR1 GTSNPN and CDR2 SVGIG (reference sequence). CDR3 sequence reads: CAWSVSYGDEQYF. CDR3 nucleotides: TGTGCCTGGAGTGTAAGTTATGGGGACGAGCAGTACTTC.

In the case of this clonotype: A much bigger clone sits one base away, suggesting this may be a read error. This chain joins TRBV30 and TRBJ1-5; D possibly corresponds to TRBD1 (5 bases). V was shortened by 5 bases and J by 0 bases, with 8 bases between the two germline ends. The germline V gene encodes CDR1 GTSNPN and CDR2 SVGIG (reference sequence). The CDR3 runs to 13 residues. The chain's CDR3 is CAWADNSNQPQHF. The CDR3 region has the DNA TGTGCCTGGGCGGACAATAGCAATCAGCCCCAGCATTTT.

The rearrangement uses TRBV29-1 and TRBJ2-7; no definite D call. Germline V gene sequence: CDR1 SQVTM, CDR2 ANQGSEA. V was clipped by 6 bases and J by 3 bases, with 18 bases between them. This CDR3 region has 14 residues. The DNA for the CDR3 is TGCAGCGTGAGACCCAAATTTAGGGACTACGAGCAGTACTTC. It specifies CSVRPKFRDYEQYF.

Notes on this clonotype: A much larger clone differs from this one at a single base, so this may be a read error. This chain links TRBV6-5 with TRBJ2-7; 9 nucleotides line up with TRBD1. Germline CDR1 and CDR2: MNHEY and SVGAGI. The length of the CDR3 is 18 residues. The DNA for the CDR3 is TGTACCAGCAGTTCGGCTGGGCCCGGGACAGGGATTTCCTACGAGCAGTACTTC. This gives the protein CTSSSAGPGTGISYEQYF.

J is TRBJ1-6 and V is TRBV14; D is undetermined. Trimming left V 5 bases short and J 7 bases short, with 18 bases between. CDR1 and CDR2 (germline): SGHDN, FVKESK. The CDR3 spans 16 residues. The CDR3 loop is CASSKTAGIQNSPLHF. The CDR3, as DNA: TGTGCCAGCAGCAAAACCGCCGGGATCCAAAATTCACCCCTCCACTTT.

As to this clonotype: At one boundary the junction diverges from the germline segment, which might be a read error. J is TRBJ1-6 and V is TRBV28; D is ambiguous. The CDR3 extends over 11 amino acids. Germline lookup yields CDR1 MDHEN and CDR2 SYDVKM. CDR3: CVSSDRSPLHF. Here the CDR3 DNA reads TGTGTCAGCAGTGACCGGTCACCCCTCCACTTT.

This clonotype was seen more than once but under ten times. V usage is TRBV27 and J usage is TRBJ1-5; D ambiguous. V was trimmed by 4 bases and J by 9 bases, leaving 16 bases between them. CDR1 and CDR2 (germline): MNHEY, SMNVEV (reference sequence). CDR3 length: 14 amino acids. The CDR3 DNA follows: TGTGCCAGCAGTTCTCGGAACGACCTTAGGCCCCAGCATTTT. It is translated as CASSSRNDLRPQHF.

The CDR3 DNA reads TGTGCCAGCAGACGGGACAGATTTGCCTACGAGCAGTACTTC. Its protein product is CASRRDRFAYEQYF. This chain joins TRBV11-3 and TRBJ2-7; the match to TRBD1 covers 7 bases. The CDR3 loop spans 14 amino acids. J gave up 2 bases and V 6 bases, and 7 bases lay outside the gene matches. Germline V CDR1 and CDR2: SGHNT, YENEEA.

Many counts were recorded for this clonotype. This chain joins TRBV20-1 and TRBJ2-7; possibly TRBD1 or TRBD2 for D (5 bases each). Germline V CDR1 and CDR2: DFQATT, SNEGSKA (reference sequence). This CDR3 spans 15 amino acids. Trimming left V 0 bases short and J 3 bases short, with 15 bases between. This CDR3 is CSARDSSSGRYEQYF. The CDR3 nucleotides are TGCAGTGCTAGAGATAGTTCATCGGGGCGCTACGAGCAGTACTTC.

This clonotype was counted only a few times. The rearrangement links TRBV19 to TRBJ2-1, with 7 bases identical to TRBD2. V lost 7 bases and J lost 0; bases outside the gene matches: 9. Germline V gene lookup returns CDR1 LNHDA and CDR2 SQIVND (reference sequence). This CDR3 comprises 16 residues. CDR3 residues: CASTPTSASSYNEQFF. The CDR3 DNA is TGTGCCAGTACCCCCACTAGCGCGAGCTCCTACAATGAGCAGTTCTTC.

There are many counts of this clonotype. The chain recombines TRBV11-1 with TRBJ2-5, with 15 nucleotides matching TRBD2. The V and J ends lost 5 bases and 3 bases, in that order; junction bases with no gene match: 4. Germline V gives CDR1 SGHAT, CDR2 FQDESV (reference sequence). There are 16 residues in the CDR3. The CDR3 DNA sequence: TGTGCCAGCAGCGCGGGACTAGCGGGAGGAAAAGAGACCCAGTACTTC. This sequence encodes CASSAGLAGGKETQYF.

Details on this clonotype: Given a much more abundant clone one base away, this may be a read error. The V call is TRBV11-3, the J call TRBJ1-4, with TRBD1 matching over 10 bases. CDR3 length: 15 residues. The V gene's germline CDR1 is SGHNT and CDR2 YENEEA. The CDR3 loop reads CAISDRDRGREKLFF. As DNA, the CDR3 is TGTGCCATCAGCGACCGGGACAGGGGACGGGAAAAACTGTTTTTT.

The chain links TRBV5-1 to TRBJ2-5, with a possible D match to TRBD2 (6 bases). The CDR3 extends over 14 amino acids. Trimming took 0 bases from V and 3 from J, leaving 9 bases between them. The germline V gene encodes CDR1 SGHRS and CDR2 YFSETQ. CDR3 DNA: TGCGCCAGCAGCTTGGAACTAGCAAAAGAGACCCAGTACTTC. Amino acid sequence: CASSLELAKETQYF.

This clonotype was seen repeatedly, ten times or more. V gene TRBV7-8 combines with J gene TRBJ2-3; the D is unclear. Germline-derived CDR1 and CDR2 are SGHVS and FQNEAQ. V shed 2 bases and J shed 0 bases, with 9 bases lying between them. There are 15 residues in the CDR3. CDR3 sequence reads: CASSLLRASTDTQYF. In nucleotides, the CDR3 is TGTGCCAGCAGCTTACTCCGAGCCAGCACAGATACGCAGTATTTT.

The sample holds many counts of this clonotype. V usage is TRBV24-1 and J usage is TRBJ2-3; the match to TRBD2 covers 7 bases. Germline CDR1 reads KGHDR; CDR2 reads SFDVKD. The CDR3 has 15 amino acids. V was pared by 3 bases and J by 3 bases, with 5 bases of the junction left unmatched. CDR3 nucleotide sequence: TGTGCCACCAGTGATAGTAGGGAGGGGACAGATACGCAGTATTTT. It codes for CATSDSREGTDTQYF.

Judged by abundance, this clonotype is hyperexpanded. This rearrangement joins TRBV5-1 to TRBJ2-3; D may be TRBD1 (7 bases). CDR3 size: 14 residues. V shed 4 bases and J shed 0 bases, with 9 bases lying between them. Germline V gives CDR1 SGHRS, CDR2 YFSETQ. CDR3 sequence reads: CASSAGQSTDTQYF. The CDR3 coding sequence is TGCGCCAGCAGCGCGGGACAGAGCACAGATACGCAGTATTTT.

This clonotype appeared a few times. The gene calls are TRBV7-6 and TRBJ2-2; D not certain. Germline V gene sequence: CDR1 SGHVS, CDR2 FNYEAQ. V lost 7 bases to trimming and J lost 6 bases, with 9 bases between them. The CDR3 has 12 amino acids. The CDR3 region has the DNA TGTGCCAGCAACCCCATCGCCGGGGAGCTGTTTTTT. Protein sequence: CASNPIAGELFF.

This clonotype was observed a handful of times. The chain uses TRBV27 and TRBJ1-2; the match to TRBD1 covers 7 bases. The J segment lost 5 bases and the V segment lost 0 bases, leaving 3 bases of the junction unmatched. CDR1 and CDR2 from the germline V gene are MNHEY and SMNVEV (reference sequence). The CDR3 covers 14 residues. The CDR3 DNA is TGTGCCAGCAGTTTATCGAGCAGGGGGTATGGCTACACCTTC. This gives the protein CASSLSSRGYGYTF.

The chain recombines TRBV6-1 with TRBJ2-1; 14 bases are a match to TRBD2. CDR3 length equals 17 residues. Germline CDR1 and CDR2: MNHNS and SASEGT. V lost 3 bases and J lost 8; bases outside the gene matches: 9. CDR3 amino acids: CASSDSLGLAGGDEQFF. CDR3 sequence (DNA): TGTGCCAGCAGTGACTCCCTCGGACTAGCGGGAGGAGATGAGCAGTTCTTC.

This clonotype was counted at least ten times. The chain combines TRBV3-1 with TRBJ1-5; no definite D call. Between the trimmed V and J ends, which lost 2 bases and 1 base, there was a span of 6 bases. Germline values: CDR1 LGHDT, CDR2 YNNKEL (reference sequence). The CDR3 extends over 14 amino acids. The CDR3 nucleotides are TGTGCCAGCAGCCAATCAAACAGCAATCAGCCCCAGCATTTT. Protein sequence: CASSQSNSNQPQHF.